This TCR beta chain was sequenced during a study of blood T cells in healthy people across ages. Study-wide findings and caveats: Diversity was higher, and naive CD4+ cells more numerous, in long-lived donors than in aged donors.

The germline V gene encodes CDR1 SEHNR and CDR2 FQNEAQ (reference sequence). Trimming cost V 3 bases and J 2 bases, with 16 bases left between them. The CDR3 loop spans 17 amino acids. There are a few counts of this clonotype. Its antigen remains unidentified. Alongside a J-beta primer mix, a sample-barcoded 5' primer served in a second PCR lasting about 7 to 11 cycles. A template-switch adaptor that had 12 random nucleotides put a tag on each cDNA molecule. TCRdb processed the 5' RACE reads anew with MiXCR; each CDR3 protein has one entry. This table holds approximately 2,000,000 distinct CDR3 sequences, approximately 39% found once. Per-sample PBMC isolation yielded at least 7 million cells. With each sample, at least 6 micrograms of total RNA were extracted.

The TCR originated in a human donor in good health. This chain joins TRBV7-9 and TRBJ1-4, with TRBD1 as a possible D gene (6 bases). Sequencing was done on a sample of blood. The DNA of the CDR3 is TGTGCCAGCAGCTTGAGGGGGGCGACAGCTACTAATGAAAAACTGTTTTTT. It encodes CASSLRGATATNEKLFF.